This TCR beta chain was identified during a study of cytomegalovirus exposure and HLA in healthy donors. Study context: A previous analysis identified about 110 million unique TCR beta sequences derived from about 180 million T cells. Study-level points and caveats: Cytomegalovirus-associated TCR beta chains were listed, numbering 150 to 200. HLA alleles showed associations with about 17,000 TCR beta sequences in a later analysis, at a 0.05 false discovery rate. Per a prior analysis, the majority of TCR beta V segments were productive roughly 90% or roughly 30% of the time.

It was with 60 Vbeta and 13 Jbeta primers that the PCR ran. Profiled with immunoSEQ multiplex PCR; TCRdb holds only in-frame clones, not every one. The sample yields approximately 120,000 clones, about 81% seen once. With regard to this clone: What it binds is unknown.

The TCR comes from a woman younger than 45 in good health and CMV-seronegative. The sample was PBMCs.

The CDR3 DNA reads as TGTGCTAGTGGTCCCTATCAGCCCCAGCATTTT. As protein: CASGPYQPQHF. V usage is TRBV12-5 and J usage is TRBJ1-5; D ambiguous. Germline V gives CDR1 LGHNT, CDR2 FRNRAP. V was pared by 5 bases and J by 5 bases, with 4 bases between. This CDR3 has 11 amino acids.